Listed below are T cell receptor beta chains from one sample, sequenced in a study of monozygotic twins with inflammatory bowel disease. TCRdb re-analyzed the 5' RACE reads; it lists each CDR3 protein once, without DNA. This sample's table reports 210,000 or so distinct CDR3 sequences. What was sequenced was blood. These receptors were collected from a human donor with ulcerative colitis or Crohn's disease, or a healthy co-twin of an affected twin (not recorded which). Each CDR3 is given with its conserved first and last residue. Each record gives: V gene, J gene, CDR3 protein.

TRBV7-9	TRBJ1-2	CASSSLTGGSYGYTF
TRBV28	TRBJ2-1	CASSVAGFSYNEQFF
TRBV20-1	TRBJ1-2	CSAVASYGYTF
TRBV7-9	TRBJ2-2	CASSRSYSTGELFF
TRBV20-1	TRBJ2-7	CSAGGPVTYEQYF
TRBV11-2	TRBJ1-1	CASSPLTTRGAFF
TRBV7-9	TRBJ2-5	CASSKQDYQETQYF
TRBV7-8	TRBJ2-4	CASSDRQGSLDIQYF
TRBV6-5	TRBJ2-4	CASRGNGGLVHIQYF
TRBV29-1	TRBJ2-7	CSVEAQGYEQYF
TRBV19	TRBJ1-2	CASSISGLDYGYTF
TRBV29-1	TRBJ2-7	CSVEEPGTETYEQYF
TRBV5-4	TRBJ2-1	CASSLAGLAGGEQFF
TRBV7-2	TRBJ2-7	CASSLRTESYEQYF
TRBV7-3	TRBJ2-2	CASSPGDPVYTGELFF
TRBV9	TRBJ1-2	CASSEGTAYGYTF
TRBV20-1	TRBJ2-7	CSARVGWDLAEQYF
TRBV12-3/TRBV12-4	TRBJ2-1	CASSFAIEQFF
TRBV19	TRBJ2-2	CASTDRGRIGELFF
TRBV6-2/TRBV6-3	TRBJ2-3	CASIKGGSTDTQYF
TRBV20-1	TRBJ2-1	CSAGAATGRVYNEQFF
TRBV29-1	TRBJ2-3	CSVGEGESTNQYF
TRBV5-6	TRBJ2-2	CASRREIADTGELFF
TRBV30	TRBJ2-1	CAWSGLAGDHPVRVNEQFF